These 16 T cell receptor beta chains were all obtained from the same sample, sequenced in a study of blood T cell repertoires in COVID-19. Sequencing was performed with immunoSEQ multiplex PCR; in TCRdb, only in-frame clones are kept and a portion is missing. The repertoire holds about 140,000 clones, with about 74% as singletons. What was sequenced was peripheral blood. The receptors were gathered from a man between 45 and 60 years old with acute or convalescent COVID-19.

The V call is TRBV6-5, the J call TRBJ2-7; 8 bases align to TRBD2. Trimming at V came to 4 bases and at J to 2 bases, leaving 4 bases not matched to a gene. The CDR3 is made up of 14 amino acids. Germline values: CDR1 MNHEY, CDR2 SVGAGI. This chain's CDR3 is CASSSLAGPYEQYF. Written as DNA, the CDR3 is TGTGCCAGCAGTTCCCTAGCGGGTCCCTACGAGCAGTACTTC.

This clone appeared a few times. V usage is TRBV7-3 and J usage is TRBJ2-1; TRBD2 aligns across 11 bases. The CDR3 sequence is 15 residues long. CDR1 and CDR2 from the germline V gene are SGHTA and FQGTGA. J gave up 12 bases and V 5 bases, and 12 bases lay outside the gene matches. DNA of the CDR3: TGTGCCAGCAGCCCGACCCTTCTAGCGGGGGGCGGGCAGTTCTTC. This sequence encodes CASSPTLLAGGGQFF.

The chain uses TRBV30 and TRBJ1-1; D is unresolved. Trimming pared 2 bases from V and 0 bases from J, leaving 10 bases between. CDR1 is GTSNPN and CDR2 is SVGIG in the germline V gene (reference sequence). CDR3 length: 14 residues. CDR3 in amino acids: CAWSPVSMNTEAFF. The CDR3 coding sequence is TGTGCCTGGAGTCCGGTCTCTATGAACACTGAAGCTTTCTTT.

The rearrangement links TRBV2 to TRBJ2-3, with 8 bases fitting TRBD1. This CDR3 is built from 12 residues. After removal of 9 bases from V and 4 bases from J, the junction contained 3 bases not matched to a gene. The V gene's germline CDR1 is SNHLY and CDR2 FYNNEI. In DNA, the CDR3 is TGTGCCAGGGAGACAGGGGCAGATACGCAGTATTTT. This codes for CARETGADTQYF.

This chain connects TRBV7-3 to TRBJ2-2; D gene unclear. Germline values: CDR1 SGHTA, CDR2 FQGTGA. Trimming took 4 bases from V and 6 from J, leaving 6 bases between them. The CDR3 runs 12 residues. The CDR3, as DNA: TGTGCCAGCAGCTCCCTCTCCGGGGAGCTGTTTTTT. Translation gives CASSSLSGELFF.

The chain carries TRBV7-2 and TRBJ2-2, with D maybe TRBD2 (6 bases). Germline V gene lookup returns CDR1 SGHTA and CDR2 FQGNSA. V was shortened by 3 bases and J by 4 bases, with 9 bases between the two germline ends. CDR3 length: 14 amino acids. The CDR3 DNA follows: TGTGCCAGCAGCTTGCGGGGAAGCACCGGGGAGCTGTTTTTT. It is translated as CASSLRGSTGELFF.

DNA for the CDR3: TGTGCCATCAGGGGCTACTCTGGAAACACCATATATTTT. Its translation is CAIRGYSGNTIYF. The rearrangement uses TRBV5-4 and TRBJ1-3, with D possibly TRBD1 on 6 matching bases. Trimming cost V 9 bases and J 0 bases, with 10 bases left between them. The CDR3 is made up of 13 amino acids. Germline CDR1 SGHNT, CDR2 YYREEE (reference sequence).

The V call is TRBV28, the J call TRBJ1-2; 11 bases agree with TRBD1. The CDR3 is 16 amino acids. The V gene end was trimmed by 4 bases and the J gene end by 4 bases; junction bases not matched to a gene: 8. Germline V gene data show CDR1 as MDHEN and CDR2 as SYDVKM. The CDR3 loop is CASSSTGTGGRYGYTF. In DNA, the CDR3 is TGTGCCAGCAGTTCCACCGGGACAGGGGGACGCTATGGCTACACCTTC.

J is TRBJ1-2 and V is TRBV27, with 8 bases that match TRBD1. Germline V CDR1 and CDR2: MNHEY, SMNVEV (reference sequence). V dropped 2 bases and J dropped 7; count of bases not matched to a gene: 9. The CDR3 is 15 amino acids. This CDR3 reads CASSLQGAGWGGYTF. In nucleotides, the CDR3 is TGTGCCAGCAGTTTACAGGGGGCGGGTTGGGGTGGCTACACCTTC.

The CDR3, as DNA: TGCGCCAGCAGTGCGCAGGGTGGAAACTATGGCTACACCTTC. Translated, it gives CASSAQGGNYGYTF. The V gene is TRBV10-2, the J gene TRBJ1-2; perhaps TRBD1 as D (5 bases). V dropped 4 bases and J dropped 2 bases, with 11 bases sitting between them. Per germline, CDR1 WSHSY and CDR2 SAAADI. This CDR3 comprises 14 residues.

This clone was counted a few times. This chain links TRBV5-4 with TRBJ1-1; 8 bases line up with TRBD1. The CDR3 is 14 residues long. V trimming: 4 bases; J trimming: 4 bases; junction bases outside the gene matches: 6. Germline assignment: CDR1 SGHNT and CDR2 YYREEE (reference sequence). CDR3 sequence (DNA): TGTGCCAGCAGCGTCCAGGGGGCGCGCACTGAAGCTTTCTTT. Its protein product is CASSVQGARTEAFF.

V gene TRBV6-6 combines with J gene TRBJ2-1, with TRBD2 matching 10 bases. The CDR3 spans 12 residues. Losses at the gene ends were 2 bases for V and 16 bases for J; bases not matched to a gene: 5. Germline CDR1 and CDR2: MNHNY and SVGAGI (reference sequence). Here the CDR3 DNA reads TGTGCCAGCAGTTACCAGCGGGGGGGCCCTTTCTTC. Translating it yields CASSYQRGGPFF.

V gene TRBV5-8 combines with J gene TRBJ1-6; D call uncertain. CDR1 is SGHTS, CDR2 YDEGEE, per germline. The CDR3 contains 17 residues. Trimming took 1 base from V and 10 from J, leaving 21 bases between them. CDR3 sequence reads: CASSLFTGGSLVSPLHF. The CDR3 DNA follows: TGTGCCAGCAGCTTGTTTACTGGCGGCAGTTTGGTCTCACCCCTCCACTTT.

The chain links TRBV12-5 to TRBJ1-1, with 8 bases fitting TRBD1. Losses at the gene ends were 4 bases for V and 0 bases for J; bases not matched to a gene: 10. This CDR3 spans 17 amino acids. Germline CDR1 LGHNT, CDR2 FRNRAP. CDR3 coding DNA: TGTGCTAGTGGTTCGTTGACAGGGGTAGGCATGAACACTGAAGCTTTCTTT. Amino acid sequence: CASGSLTGVGMNTEAFF.

This clone was seen just once. The CDR3: CAAEHSNQPQHF. In nucleotides, the CDR3 is TGTGCCGCGGAGCATAGCAATCAGCCCCAGCATTTT. V and J are TRBV28 and TRBJ1-5; D is ambiguous. The CDR3 has 12 residues. V lost 11 bases to trimming and J lost 0 bases, with 8 bases between them. Germline V gene lookup returns CDR1 MDHEN and CDR2 SYDVKM.

This chain links TRBV18 with TRBJ1-4; possible D gene TRBD1, 5 bases. The germline V and J ends were trimmed by 8 bases and 8 bases, with 21 bases remaining between them. The germline V gene encodes CDR1 KGHSH and CDR2 LQKENI. The CDR3 is 15 amino acids. The CDR3 DNA reads as TGTGCCAGCCTCCCCGCAGGGCAGAATCTCGAAAAACTGTTTTTT. It translates to CASLPAGQNLEKLFF.